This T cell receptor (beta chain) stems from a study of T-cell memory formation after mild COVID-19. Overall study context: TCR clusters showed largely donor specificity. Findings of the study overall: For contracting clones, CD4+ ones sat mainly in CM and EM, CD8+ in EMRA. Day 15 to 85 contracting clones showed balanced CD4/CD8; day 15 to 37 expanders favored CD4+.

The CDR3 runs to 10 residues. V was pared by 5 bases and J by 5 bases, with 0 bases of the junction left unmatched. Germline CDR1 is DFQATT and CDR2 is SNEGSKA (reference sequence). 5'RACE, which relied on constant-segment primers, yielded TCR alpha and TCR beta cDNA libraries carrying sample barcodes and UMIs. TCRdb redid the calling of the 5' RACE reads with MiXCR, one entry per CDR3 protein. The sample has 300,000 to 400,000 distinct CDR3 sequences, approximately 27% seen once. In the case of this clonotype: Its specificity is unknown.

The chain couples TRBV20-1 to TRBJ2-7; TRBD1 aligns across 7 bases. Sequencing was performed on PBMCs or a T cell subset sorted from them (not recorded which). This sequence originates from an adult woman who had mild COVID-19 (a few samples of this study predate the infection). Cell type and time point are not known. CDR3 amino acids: CSAQGDEQYF. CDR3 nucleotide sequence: TGCAGTGCTCAGGGGGACGAGCAGTACTTC.